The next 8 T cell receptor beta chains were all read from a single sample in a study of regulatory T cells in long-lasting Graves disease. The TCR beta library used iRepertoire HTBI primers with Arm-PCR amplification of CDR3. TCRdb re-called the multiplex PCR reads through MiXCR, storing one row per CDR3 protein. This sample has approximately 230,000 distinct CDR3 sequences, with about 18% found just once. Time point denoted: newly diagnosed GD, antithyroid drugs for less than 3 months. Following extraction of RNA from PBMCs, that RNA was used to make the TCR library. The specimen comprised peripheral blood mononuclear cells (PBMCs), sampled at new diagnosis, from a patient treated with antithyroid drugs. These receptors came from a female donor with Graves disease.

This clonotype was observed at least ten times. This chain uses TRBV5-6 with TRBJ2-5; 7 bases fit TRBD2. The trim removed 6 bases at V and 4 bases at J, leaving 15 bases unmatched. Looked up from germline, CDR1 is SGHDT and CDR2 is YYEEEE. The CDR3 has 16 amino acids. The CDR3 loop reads CASTLGPPGRRETQYF. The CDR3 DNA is TGTGCCAGCACCCTGGGTCCTCCCGGGAGGAGAGAGACCCAGTACTTC.

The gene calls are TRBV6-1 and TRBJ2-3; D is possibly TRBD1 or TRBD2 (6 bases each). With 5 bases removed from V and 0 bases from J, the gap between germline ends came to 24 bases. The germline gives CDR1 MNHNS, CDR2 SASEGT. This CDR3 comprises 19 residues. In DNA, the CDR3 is TGTGCCAGCAGTTACCACCCGAGGATCGGGGGCGCGAGCACAGATACGCAGTATTTT. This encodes CASSYHPRIGGASTDTQYF.

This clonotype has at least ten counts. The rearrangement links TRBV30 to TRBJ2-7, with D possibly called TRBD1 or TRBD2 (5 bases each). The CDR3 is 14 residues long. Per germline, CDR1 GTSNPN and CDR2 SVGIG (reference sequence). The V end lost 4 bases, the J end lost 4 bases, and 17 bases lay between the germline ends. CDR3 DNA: TGTGCCTGGACCTCTGGGACGGCTTTTTACGAGCAGTACTTC. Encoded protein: CAWTSGTAFYEQYF.

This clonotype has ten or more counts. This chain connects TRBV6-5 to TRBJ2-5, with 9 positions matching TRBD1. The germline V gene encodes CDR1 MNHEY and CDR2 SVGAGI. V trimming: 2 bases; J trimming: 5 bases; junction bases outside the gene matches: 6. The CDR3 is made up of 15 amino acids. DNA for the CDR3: TGTGCCAGCAGTTACCGGACAGGGGAGGTGGAGACCCAGTACTTC. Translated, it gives CASSYRTGEVETQYF.

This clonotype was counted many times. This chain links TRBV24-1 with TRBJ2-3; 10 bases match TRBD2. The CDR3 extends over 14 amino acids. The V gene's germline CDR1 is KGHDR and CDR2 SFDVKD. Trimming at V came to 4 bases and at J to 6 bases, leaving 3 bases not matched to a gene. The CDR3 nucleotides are TGTGCCACCAGTGAAAGCGGGAGGGCTGATACGCAGTATTTT. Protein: CATSESGRADTQYF.

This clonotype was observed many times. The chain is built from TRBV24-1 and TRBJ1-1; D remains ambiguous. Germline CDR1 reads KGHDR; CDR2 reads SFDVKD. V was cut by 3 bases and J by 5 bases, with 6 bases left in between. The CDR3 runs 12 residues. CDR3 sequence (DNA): TGTGCCACCAGTGATCCTAATACTGAAGCTTTCTTT. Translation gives CATSDPNTEAFF.

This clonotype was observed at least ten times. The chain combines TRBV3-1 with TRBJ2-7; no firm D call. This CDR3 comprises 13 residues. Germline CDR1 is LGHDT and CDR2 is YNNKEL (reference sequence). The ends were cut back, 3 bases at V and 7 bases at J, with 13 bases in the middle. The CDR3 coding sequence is TGTGCCAGCAGCCACACTACGTCGGGTGAGCAGTACTTC. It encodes CASSHTTSGEQYF.

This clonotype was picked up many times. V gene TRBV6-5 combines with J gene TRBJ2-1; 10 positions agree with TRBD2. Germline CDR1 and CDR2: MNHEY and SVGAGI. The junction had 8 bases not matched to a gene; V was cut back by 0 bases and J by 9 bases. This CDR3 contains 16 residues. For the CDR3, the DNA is TGTGCCAGCAGTTACTCCGGACTAGCGGAACTGGGTGAGCAGTTCTTC. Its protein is CASSYSGLAELGEQFF.